A single TCR beta chain is shown here with its context. Its antigen is undetermined. The sample is drawn from a study of cytomegalovirus exposure and HLA in healthy donors. Study-wide points: Most TCR sequences were seen very rarely across donors, but some public TCRs occurred in many.

The donors comprised healthy bone marrow donors. With 60 Vbeta and 13 Jbeta primers, the PCR was carried out. Repertoires were generated with immunoSEQ multiplex PCR, while TCRdb's copy carries only in-frame clones and drops some. The sample contains 150,000 to 200,000 clones, around 80% of which appear only once. The CDR3 consists of 15 residues. Germline CDR1 and CDR2: ENHRY and SYGVKD. With 0 bases removed from V and 5 bases from J, the gap between germline ends came to 10 bases. The chain recombines TRBV10-3 with TRBJ1-4; no firm D call. The sequence derives from a woman aged 40 to 55 in good health and CMV-seronegative. The specimen sequenced was PBMCs. CDR3 amino acids: CAISESESGNEKLFF. CDR3 coding DNA: TGTGCCATCAGTGAGTCTGAAAGTGGCAATGAAAAACTGTTTTTT.